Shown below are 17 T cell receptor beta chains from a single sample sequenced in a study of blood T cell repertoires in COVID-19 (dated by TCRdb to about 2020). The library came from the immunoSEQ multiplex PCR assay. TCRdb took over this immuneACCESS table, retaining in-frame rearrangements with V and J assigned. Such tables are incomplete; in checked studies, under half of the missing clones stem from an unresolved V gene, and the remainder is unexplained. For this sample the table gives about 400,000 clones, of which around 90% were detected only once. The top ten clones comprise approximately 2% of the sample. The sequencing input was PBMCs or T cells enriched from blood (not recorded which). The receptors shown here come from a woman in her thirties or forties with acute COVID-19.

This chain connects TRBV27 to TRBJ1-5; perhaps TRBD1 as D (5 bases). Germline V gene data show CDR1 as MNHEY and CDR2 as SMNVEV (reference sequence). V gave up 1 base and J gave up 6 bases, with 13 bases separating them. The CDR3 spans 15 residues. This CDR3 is CASSLLSGWRQPQHF. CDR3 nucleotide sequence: TGTGCCAGCAGTTTATTGTCAGGGTGGCGTCAGCCCCAGCATTTT.

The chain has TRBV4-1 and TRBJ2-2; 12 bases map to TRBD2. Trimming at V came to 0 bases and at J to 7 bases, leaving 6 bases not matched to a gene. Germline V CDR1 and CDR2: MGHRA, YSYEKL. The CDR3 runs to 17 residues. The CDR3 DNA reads TGCGCCAGCAGCCAAGAAGGGCTAGCGGGGGGGAGCGGGGAGCTGTTTTTT. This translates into CASSQEGLAGGSGELFF.

The CDR3 region has the DNA TGTGCCACCAGTGATTGGAGGGGAGGGAGAGATACGCAGTATTTT. Its protein is CATSDWRGGRDTQYF. The chain recombines TRBV24-1 with TRBJ2-3, with 7 bases fitting TRBD2. The trim removed 2 bases at V and 5 bases at J, leaving 6 bases unmatched. Germline assignment: CDR1 KGHDR and CDR2 SFDVKD. This CDR3 has 15 residues.

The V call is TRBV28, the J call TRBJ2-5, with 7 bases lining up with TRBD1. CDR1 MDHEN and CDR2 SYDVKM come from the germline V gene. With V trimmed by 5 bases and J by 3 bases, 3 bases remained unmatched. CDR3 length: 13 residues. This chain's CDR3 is CASSPGTEETQYF. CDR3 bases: TGTGCCAGCAGTCCCGGGACAGAAGAGACCCAGTACTTC. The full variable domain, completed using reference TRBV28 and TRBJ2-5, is DVKVTQSSRYLVKRTGEKVFLECVQDMDHENMFWYRQDPGLGLRLIYFSYDVKMKEKGDIPEGYSVSREKKERFSLILESASTNQTSMYLCASSPGTEETQYFGPGTRLLVL.

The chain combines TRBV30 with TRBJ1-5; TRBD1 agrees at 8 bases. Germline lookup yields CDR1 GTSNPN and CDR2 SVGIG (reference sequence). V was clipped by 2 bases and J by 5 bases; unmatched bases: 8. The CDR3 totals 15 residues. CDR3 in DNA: TGTGCCTGGAGTCGGACAGGGAAACACGATCAGCCCCAGCATTTT. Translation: CAWSRTGKHDQPQHF. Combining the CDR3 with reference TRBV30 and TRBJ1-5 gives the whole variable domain SQTIHQWPATLVQPVGSPLSLECTVEGTSNPNLYWYRQAAGRGLQLLFYSVGIGQISSEVPQNLSASRPQDRQFILSSKKLLLSDSGFYLCAWSRTGKHDQPQHFGDGTRLSIL.

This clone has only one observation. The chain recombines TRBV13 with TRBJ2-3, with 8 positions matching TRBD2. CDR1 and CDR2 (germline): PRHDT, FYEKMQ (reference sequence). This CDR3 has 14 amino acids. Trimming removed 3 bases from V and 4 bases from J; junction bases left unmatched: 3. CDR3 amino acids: CASSFGRGADTQYF. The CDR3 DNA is TGTGCCAGCAGCTTCGGGAGGGGAGCAGATACGCAGTATTTT.

The DNA for the CDR3 is TGCGCCAGCAACATGATAGCGGGGGCCAACAATGAGCAGTTCTTC. Translation gives CASNMIAGANNEQFF. The chain uses TRBV5-1 and TRBJ2-1, with 9 bases lining up with TRBD2. The junction had 9 bases not matched to a gene; V was cut back by 6 bases and J by 5 bases. The CDR3 totals 15 residues. CDR1 SGHRS and CDR2 YFSETQ come from the germline V gene.

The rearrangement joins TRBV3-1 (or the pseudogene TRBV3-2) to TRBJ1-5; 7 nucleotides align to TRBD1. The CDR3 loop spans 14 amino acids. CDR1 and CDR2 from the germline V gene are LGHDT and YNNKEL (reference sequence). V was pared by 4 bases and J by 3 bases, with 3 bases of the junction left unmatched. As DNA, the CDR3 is TGTGCCAGCAGCCTCGGACAGGACAATCAGCCCCAGCATTTT. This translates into CASSLGQDNQPQHF.

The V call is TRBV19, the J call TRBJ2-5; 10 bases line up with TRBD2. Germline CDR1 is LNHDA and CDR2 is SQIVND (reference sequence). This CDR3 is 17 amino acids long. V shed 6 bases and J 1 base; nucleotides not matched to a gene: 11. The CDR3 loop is CASSEARQRGGQETQYF. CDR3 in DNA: TGTGCCAGTAGCGAAGCCCGGCAGCGGGGGGGCCAAGAGACCCAGTACTTC.

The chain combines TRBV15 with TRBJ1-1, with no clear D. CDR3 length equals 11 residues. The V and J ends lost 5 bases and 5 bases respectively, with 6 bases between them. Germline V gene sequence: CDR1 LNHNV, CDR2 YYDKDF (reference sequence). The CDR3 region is CATSGGTEAFF. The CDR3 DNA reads TGTGCCACCAGCGGCGGGACTGAAGCTTTCTTT.

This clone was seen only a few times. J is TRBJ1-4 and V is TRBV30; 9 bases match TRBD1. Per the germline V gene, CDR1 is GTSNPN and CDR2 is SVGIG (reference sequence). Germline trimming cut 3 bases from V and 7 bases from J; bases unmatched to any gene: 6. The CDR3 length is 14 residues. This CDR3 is CAWSQGQGFEKLFF. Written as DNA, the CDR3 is TGTGCCTGGAGCCAGGGACAGGGTTTTGAAAAACTGTTTTTT.

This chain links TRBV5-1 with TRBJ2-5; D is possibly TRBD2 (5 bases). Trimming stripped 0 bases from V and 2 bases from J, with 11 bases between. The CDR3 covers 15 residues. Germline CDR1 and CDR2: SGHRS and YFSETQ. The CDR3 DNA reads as TGCGCCAGCAGCTTGGCGAGAGGGCGTCAAGAGACCCAGTACTTC. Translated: CASSLARGRQETQYF.

The CDR3 is CASSYRNLYRGKGGYTF. The CDR3 nucleotides read TGTGCCAGCAGCTACCGAAACCTATACAGGGGGAAGGGTGGCTACACCTTC. The chain employs TRBV5-4 and TRBJ1-2, with 8 bases fitting TRBD1. The CDR3 sequence is 17 residues long. V lost 3 bases to trimming and J lost 7 bases; unmatched junction nucleotides: 17. Germline V lookup: CDR1 SGHNT, CDR2 YYREEE (reference sequence).

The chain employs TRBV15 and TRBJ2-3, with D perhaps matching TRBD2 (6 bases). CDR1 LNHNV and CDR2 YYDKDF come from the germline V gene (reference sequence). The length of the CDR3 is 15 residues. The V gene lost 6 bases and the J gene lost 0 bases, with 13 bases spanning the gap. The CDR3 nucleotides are TGTGCCACCAGATTTTACGGGGGAAGCACAGATACGCAGTATTTT. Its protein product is CATRFYGGSTDTQYF.

CDR3 amino acids: CASSDRGVVETQYF. The CDR3 DNA reads TGTGCCAGCAGCGATCGCGGGGTTGTGGAGACCCAGTACTTC. The chain has TRBV13 and TRBJ2-5; tentative D call: TRBD2 (6 bases). Looked up from germline, CDR1 is PRHDT and CDR2 is FYEKMQ (reference sequence). Between the trimmed V and J ends, which lost 5 bases and 5 bases, there was a span of 15 bases. This CDR3 has 14 amino acids.

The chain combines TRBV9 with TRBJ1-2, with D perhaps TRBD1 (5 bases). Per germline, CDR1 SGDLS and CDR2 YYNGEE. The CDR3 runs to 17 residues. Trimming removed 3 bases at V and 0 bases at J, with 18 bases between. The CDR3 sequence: CASSATVTDITNYGYTF. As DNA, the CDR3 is TGTGCCAGCAGCGCTACGGTTACGGACATTACTAACTATGGCTACACCTTC.

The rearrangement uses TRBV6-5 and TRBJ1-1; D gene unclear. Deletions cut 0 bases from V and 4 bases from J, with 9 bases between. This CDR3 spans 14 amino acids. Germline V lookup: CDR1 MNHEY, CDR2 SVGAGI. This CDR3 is CASSYSGTSTEAFF. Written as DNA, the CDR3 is TGTGCCAGCAGTTACTCCGGTACTAGCACTGAAGCTTTCTTT.